This T cell receptor beta chain originates from a study of T-cell memory formation after mild COVID-19. General study findings and limits: Memory cells collected pre-infection included some clones that later responded, suggesting cross-reactive memory joined.

Points on this clonotype: The target antigen is unknown.

Amplification by 5'RACE using constant-segment primers produced TCR alpha and TCR beta cDNA libraries that carried sample barcodes and UMIs. MiXCR, applied by TCRdb to the 5' RACE reads, yields one record per CDR3 protein. The sample lists 360,000 or so distinct CDR3 sequences; 28% were seen once. Sample: PBMCs or a T cell subset sorted from them (not recorded which). The receptor was isolated from an adult woman who had mild COVID-19 (a few samples of this study predate the infection). Cell type and time point are not known.

As DNA, the CDR3 is TGCGCCAGCAGCCAACCAACGGAGGCTAGGGCCGAGCAGTACTTC. Translation: CASSQPTEARAEQYF. The V gene is TRBV4-1, the J gene TRBJ2-7, with D tentatively TRBD2 (5 bases). V dropped 2 bases and J dropped 6 bases, with 17 bases sitting between them. Germline V gene lookup returns CDR1 MGHRA and CDR2 YSYEKL. CDR3 length: 15 residues.